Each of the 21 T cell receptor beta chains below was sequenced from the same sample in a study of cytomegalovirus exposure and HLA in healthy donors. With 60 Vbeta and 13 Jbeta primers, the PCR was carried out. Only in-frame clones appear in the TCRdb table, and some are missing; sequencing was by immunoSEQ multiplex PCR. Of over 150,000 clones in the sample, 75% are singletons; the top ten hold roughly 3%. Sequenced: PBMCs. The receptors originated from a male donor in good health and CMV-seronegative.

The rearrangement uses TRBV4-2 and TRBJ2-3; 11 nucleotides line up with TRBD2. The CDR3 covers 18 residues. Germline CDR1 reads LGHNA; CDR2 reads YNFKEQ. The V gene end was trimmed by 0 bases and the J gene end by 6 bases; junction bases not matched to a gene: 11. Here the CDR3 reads CASSQEIGLAGHEDTQYF. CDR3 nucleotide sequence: TGTGCCAGCAGCCAAGAAATAGGACTAGCGGGCCACGAGGATACGCAGTATTTT.

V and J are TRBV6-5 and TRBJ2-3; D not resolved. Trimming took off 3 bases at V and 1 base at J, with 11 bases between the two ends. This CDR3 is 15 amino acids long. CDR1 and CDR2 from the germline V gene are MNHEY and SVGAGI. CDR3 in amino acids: CASSYSGVRTDTQYF. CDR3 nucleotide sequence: TGTGCCAGCAGTTATAGTGGTGTTCGCACAGATACGCAGTATTTT.

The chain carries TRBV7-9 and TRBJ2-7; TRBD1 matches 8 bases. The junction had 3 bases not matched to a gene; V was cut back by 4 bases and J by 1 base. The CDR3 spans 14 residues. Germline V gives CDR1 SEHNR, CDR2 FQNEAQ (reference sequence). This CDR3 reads CASSYTGGSYEQYF. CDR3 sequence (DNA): TGTGCCAGCAGCTATACAGGGGGTTCCTACGAGCAGTACTTC.

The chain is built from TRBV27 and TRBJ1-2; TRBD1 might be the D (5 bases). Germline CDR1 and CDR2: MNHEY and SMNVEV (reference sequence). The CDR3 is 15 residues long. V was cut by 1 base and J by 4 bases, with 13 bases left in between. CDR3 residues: CASSLFAGYTYGYTF. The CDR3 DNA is TGTGCCAGCAGTTTATTTGCAGGGTATACCTATGGCTACACCTTC.

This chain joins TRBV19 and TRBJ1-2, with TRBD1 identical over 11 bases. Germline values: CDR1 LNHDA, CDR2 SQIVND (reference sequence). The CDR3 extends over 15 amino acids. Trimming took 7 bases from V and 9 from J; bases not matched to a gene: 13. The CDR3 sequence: CASTRDRGTSGSYTF. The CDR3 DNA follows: TGTGCCAGTACAAGGGACAGGGGGACGTCCGGAAGCTACACCTTC.

DNA of the CDR3: TGTGCCAGCAGCTTCCTCTTGGAGGATACGCAGTATTTT. Residues: CASSFLLEDTQYF. The gene calls are TRBV9 and TRBJ2-3, with no clear D. The germline V and J ends were trimmed by 4 bases and 6 bases, with 12 bases remaining between them. The CDR3 has 13 amino acids. Germline assignment: CDR1 SGDLS and CDR2 YYNGEE.

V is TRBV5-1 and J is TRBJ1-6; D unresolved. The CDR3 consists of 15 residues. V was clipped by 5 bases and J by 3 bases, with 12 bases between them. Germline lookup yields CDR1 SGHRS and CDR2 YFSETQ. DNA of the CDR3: TGCGCCAGCAGTCCAGGCGGGGACTATAATTCACCCCTCCACTTT. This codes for CASSPGGDYNSPLHF.

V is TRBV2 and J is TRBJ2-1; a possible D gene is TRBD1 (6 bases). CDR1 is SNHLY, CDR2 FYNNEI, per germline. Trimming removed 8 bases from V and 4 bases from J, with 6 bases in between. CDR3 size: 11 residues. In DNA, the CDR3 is TGTGCCAGCCAGGGGTACAATGAGCAGTTCTTC. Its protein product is CASQGYNEQFF.

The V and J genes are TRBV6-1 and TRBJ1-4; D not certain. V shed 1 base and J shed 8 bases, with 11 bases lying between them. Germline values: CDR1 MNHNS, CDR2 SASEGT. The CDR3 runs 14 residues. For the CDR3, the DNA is TGTGCCAGCAGTGAAGGGGCAGGAACAGAAAAACTGTTTTTT. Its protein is CASSEGAGTEKLFF.

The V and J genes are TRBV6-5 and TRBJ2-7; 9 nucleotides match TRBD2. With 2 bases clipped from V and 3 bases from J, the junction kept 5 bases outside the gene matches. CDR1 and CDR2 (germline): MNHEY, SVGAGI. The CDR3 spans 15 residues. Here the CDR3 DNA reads TGTGCCAGCAGTTACCTAGGGACTAGCAGCTACGAGCAGTACTTC. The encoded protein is CASSYLGTSSYEQYF.

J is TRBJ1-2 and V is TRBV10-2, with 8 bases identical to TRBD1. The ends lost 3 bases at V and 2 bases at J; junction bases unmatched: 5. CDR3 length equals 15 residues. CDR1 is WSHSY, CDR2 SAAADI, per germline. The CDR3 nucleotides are TGCGCCAGCAGTGAAGCGGGACAGGAGAACTATGGCTACACCTTC. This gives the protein CASSEAGQENYGYTF.

The CDR3 region is CASSQDWGTSGSLGTYNEQFF. The CDR3 coding sequence is TGCGCCAGCAGCCAAGATTGGGGGACTAGCGGGAGTCTCGGGACCTACAATGAGCAGTTCTTC. The chain recombines TRBV4-3 with TRBJ2-1, with 14 positions matching TRBD2. CDR3 size: 21 residues. CDR1 and CDR2 from the germline V gene are LGHNA and YSLEER. With 0 bases clipped from V and 2 bases from J, the junction kept 12 bases outside the gene matches.

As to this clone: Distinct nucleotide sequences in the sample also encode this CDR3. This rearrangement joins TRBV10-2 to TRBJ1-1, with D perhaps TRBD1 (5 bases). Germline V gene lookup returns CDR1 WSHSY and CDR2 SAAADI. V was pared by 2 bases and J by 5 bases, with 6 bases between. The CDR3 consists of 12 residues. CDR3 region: CASSEQGTEAFF. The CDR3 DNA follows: TGCGCCAGCAGTGAGCAGGGTACTGAAGCTTTCTTT.

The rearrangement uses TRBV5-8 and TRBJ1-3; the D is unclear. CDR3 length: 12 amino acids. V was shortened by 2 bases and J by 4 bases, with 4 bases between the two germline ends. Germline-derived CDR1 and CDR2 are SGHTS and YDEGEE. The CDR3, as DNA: TGTGCCAGCAGCTTTCAAGGAAACACCATATATTTT. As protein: CASSFQGNTIYF.

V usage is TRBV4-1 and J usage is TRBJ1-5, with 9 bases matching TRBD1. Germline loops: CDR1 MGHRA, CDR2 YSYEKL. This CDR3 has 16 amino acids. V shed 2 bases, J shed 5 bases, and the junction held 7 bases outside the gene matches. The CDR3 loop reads CASSQIVGTGYQPQHF. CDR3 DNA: TGCGCCAGCAGCCAAATCGTAGGGACAGGGTATCAGCCCCAGCATTTT.

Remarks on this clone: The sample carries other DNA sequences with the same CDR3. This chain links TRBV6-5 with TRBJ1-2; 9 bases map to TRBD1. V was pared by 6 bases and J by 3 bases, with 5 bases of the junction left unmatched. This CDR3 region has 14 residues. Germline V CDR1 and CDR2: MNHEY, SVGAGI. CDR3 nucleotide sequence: TGTGCCAGCAGGCCGACAGGGGGGGACTATGGCTACACCTTC. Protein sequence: CASRPTGGDYGYTF.

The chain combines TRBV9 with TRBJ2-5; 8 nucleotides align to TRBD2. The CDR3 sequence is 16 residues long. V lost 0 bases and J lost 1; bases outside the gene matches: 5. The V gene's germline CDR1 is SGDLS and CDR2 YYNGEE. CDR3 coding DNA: TGTGCCAGCAGCGTAGCTAATAGCGGGGCCCAAGAGACCCAGTACTTC. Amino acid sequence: CASSVANSGAQETQYF.

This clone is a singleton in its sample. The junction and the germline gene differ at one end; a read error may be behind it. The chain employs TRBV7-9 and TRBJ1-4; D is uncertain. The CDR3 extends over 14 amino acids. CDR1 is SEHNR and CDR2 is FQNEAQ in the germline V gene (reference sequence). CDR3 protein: CSSTRGPEAEKLFF. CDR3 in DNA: TGTTCCAGCACCCGCGGTCCCGAGGCTGAAAAACTGTTTTTT.

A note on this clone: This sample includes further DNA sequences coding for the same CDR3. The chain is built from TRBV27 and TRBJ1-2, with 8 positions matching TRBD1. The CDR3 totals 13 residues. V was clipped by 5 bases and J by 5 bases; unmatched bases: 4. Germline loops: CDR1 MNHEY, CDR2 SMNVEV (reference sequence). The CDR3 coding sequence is TGTGCCAGCAGTCCGGACAGGGCTTATGGCTACACCTTC. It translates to CASSPDRAYGYTF.

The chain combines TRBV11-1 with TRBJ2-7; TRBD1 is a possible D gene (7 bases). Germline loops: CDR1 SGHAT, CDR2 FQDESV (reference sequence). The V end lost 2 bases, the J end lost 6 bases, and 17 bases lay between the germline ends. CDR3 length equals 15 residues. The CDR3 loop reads CASSLSRQGAGEQYF. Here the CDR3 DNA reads TGTGCCAGCAGCTTATCTCGACAGGGAGCGGGCGAGCAGTACTTC.

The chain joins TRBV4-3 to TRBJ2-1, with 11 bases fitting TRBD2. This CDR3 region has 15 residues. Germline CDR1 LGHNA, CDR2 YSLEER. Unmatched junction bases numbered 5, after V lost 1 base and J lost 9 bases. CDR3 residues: CASSQVTSGSGEQFF. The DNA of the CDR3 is TGCGCCAGCAGCCAAGTAACTAGCGGGAGTGGTGAGCAGTTCTTC.